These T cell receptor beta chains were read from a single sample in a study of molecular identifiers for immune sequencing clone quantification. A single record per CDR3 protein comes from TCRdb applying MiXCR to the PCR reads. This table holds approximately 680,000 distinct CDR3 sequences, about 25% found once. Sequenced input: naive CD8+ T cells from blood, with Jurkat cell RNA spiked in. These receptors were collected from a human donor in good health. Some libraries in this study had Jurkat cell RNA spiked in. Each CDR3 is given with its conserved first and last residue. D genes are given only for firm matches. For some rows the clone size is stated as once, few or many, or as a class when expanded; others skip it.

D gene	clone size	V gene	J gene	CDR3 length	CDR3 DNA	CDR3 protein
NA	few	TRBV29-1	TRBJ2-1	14	TGCAGCGTTGCCGCGCCCAGGATGGGGTATGAGCAGTTCTTC	CSVAAPRMGYEQFF
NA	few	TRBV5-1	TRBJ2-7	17	TGCGCCAGCAGCTCAAAGGACGTTGGACAGAAGTTTGGGGAGCAGTACTTC	CASSSKDVGQKFGEQYF
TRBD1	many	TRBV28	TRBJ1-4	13	TGTGCCAGCAGTCCGACAGGGAATGAAAAACTGTTTTTT	CASSPTGNEKLFF
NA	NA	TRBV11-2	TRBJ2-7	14	TGTGCCAGCAGCTTAGTTTCGCGGTGGGGCGAGCAGTACTTC	CASSLVSRWGEQYF
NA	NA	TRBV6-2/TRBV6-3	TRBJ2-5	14	TGTGCCAGCAGTTTTAGCGGACTCCAAGAGACCCAGTACTTC	CASSFSGLQETQYF
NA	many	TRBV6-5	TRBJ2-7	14	TGTGCCAGCAGTTATACCGCGCGGATCTACGAGCAGTACTTC	CASSYTARIYEQYF
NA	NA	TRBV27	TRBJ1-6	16	TGTGCCAGCAGTTACCAGGGGAGCTCCTATAATTCACCCCTCCACTTT	CASSYQGSSYNSPLHF
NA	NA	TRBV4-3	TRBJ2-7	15	TGCGCCAGCAGCCAAGAGGTCGCCAGGGCCCACGAGCAGTACTTC	CASSQEVARAHEQYF
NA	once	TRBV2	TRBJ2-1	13	TGTGCCAGCAGTGCGGGGCGCGGGTATGAGCAGTTCTTC	CASSAGRGYEQFF
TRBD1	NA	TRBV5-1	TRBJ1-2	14	TGCGCCACGGGCATGACAGGGACTACCTATGGCTACACCTTC	CATGMTGTTYGYTF
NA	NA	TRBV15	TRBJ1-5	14	TGTGCCACCAGCAGGGGCAGGGAAAGTCAGCCCCAGCATTTT	CATSRGRESQPQHF
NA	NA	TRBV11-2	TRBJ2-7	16	TGTGCCAGCAGCTCCTGGCTGCCAAATATATCCTACGAGCAGTACTTC	CASSSWLPNISYEQYF
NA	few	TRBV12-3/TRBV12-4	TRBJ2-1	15	TGTGCCAGCAGTTTATTGGCAGGGGGAGGGGATGAGCAGTTCTTC	CASSLLAGGGDEQFF
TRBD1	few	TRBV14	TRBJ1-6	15	TGTGCCAGCAGCCACGGACAGGTTTATAATTCACCCCTCCACTTT	CASSHGQVYNSPLHF
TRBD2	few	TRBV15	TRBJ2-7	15	TGTGCCACCAGCAGCGGGACTAGCGCCTCCTACGAGCAGTACTTC	CATSSGTSASYEQYF
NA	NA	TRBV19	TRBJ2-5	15	TGTGCCAGTAGTGCCCCCCGACAGGGAGGGGAGACCCGGTACTTC	CASSAPRQGGETRYF
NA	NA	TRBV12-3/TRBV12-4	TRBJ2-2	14	TGTGCCAGCAGTCGGACAGGGAGGGGCGGGGAGCTGTTTTTT	CASSRTGRGGELFF
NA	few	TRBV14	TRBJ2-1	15	TGTGCCAGCAGCCAAGCCAGGGGGGCACGGAATGAGCAGTTCTTC	CASSQARGARNEQFF
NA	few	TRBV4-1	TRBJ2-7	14	TGCGCCAGCAGCCGACCGGGGGATGGCTACGAGCAGTACTTC	CASSRPGDGYEQYF
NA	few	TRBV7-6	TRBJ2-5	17	TGTGCCAGCAGACTAAGGAGGGGGCGGGACCCCCAAGAGACCCAGTACTTC	CASRLRRGRDPQETQYF
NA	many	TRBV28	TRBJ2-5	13	TGTGCCAGCAGTTTAGCTGGGAGTGAGACCCAGTACTTC	CASSLAGSETQYF
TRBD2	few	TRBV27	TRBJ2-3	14	TGTGCCAGCAACCCTAGCGGGAGCACAGATACGCAGTATTTT	CASNPSGSTDTQYF
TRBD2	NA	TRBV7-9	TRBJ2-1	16	TGTGCCAGCAGCTGGACTAGCGGGGGGGCTCATGATGAGCAGTTCTTC	CASSWTSGGAHDEQFF
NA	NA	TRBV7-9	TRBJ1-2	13	TGTGCCAGCAGCCCGAGGGCGTCGTATGGCTACACCTTC	CASSPRASYGYTF
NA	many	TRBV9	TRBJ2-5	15	TGTGCCAGCAGCGTAGGGGGGGCCGATCAAGAGACCCAGTACTTC	CASSVGGADQETQYF
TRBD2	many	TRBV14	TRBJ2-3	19	TGTGCCAGCAGCGAGGGCGGGAGGTCGTCAAGTCTCCTGTTGGATACGCAGTATTTT	CASSEGGRSSSLLLDTQYF
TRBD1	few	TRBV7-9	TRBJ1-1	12	TGTGCCAGCACCTCAATACAGGGGGATTCTTTCTTT	CASTSIQGDSFF
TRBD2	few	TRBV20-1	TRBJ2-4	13	TGCAGTGCTAGAGTTCTAGCGGGAAACATTCAGTACTTC	CSARVLAGNIQYF
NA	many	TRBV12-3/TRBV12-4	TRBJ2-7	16	TGTGCCAGCAGTCCTACACCCCGCCCGTCAGTTGACGAGCAGTACTTC	CASSPTPRPSVDEQYF
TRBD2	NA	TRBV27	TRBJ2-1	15	TGTGCCAGCAGTTTAAGACTAGCGGGAGACAATGAGCAGTTCTTC	CASSLRLAGDNEQFF
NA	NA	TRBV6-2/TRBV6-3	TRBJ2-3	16	TGTGCCAGCAGTTACTCGATGCCCTCTAGCACAGATACGCAGTATTTT	CASSYSMPSSTDTQYF
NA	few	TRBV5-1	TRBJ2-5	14	TGCGCCAGCAGCTTTGGAGGGTTAGGGGAGACCCAGTACTTC	CASSFGGLGETQYF
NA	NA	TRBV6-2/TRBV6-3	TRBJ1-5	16	TGTGCCAGCAGTTACGGGCAGCCGGGGCGCAATCAGCCCCAGCATTTT	CASSYGQPGRNQPQHF
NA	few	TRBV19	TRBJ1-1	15	TGTGCCAGTAGTATAGTAGCCAGGGTAAAGGGTGAAGCTTTCTTT	CASSIVARVKGEAFF
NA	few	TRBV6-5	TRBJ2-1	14	TGTGCCAGCAGTTACTTTAGGACAGATAATGAGCAGTTCTTC	CASSYFRTDNEQFF
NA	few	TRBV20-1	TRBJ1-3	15	TGCAGTGCTAGAGATCGGTGGGGGTCTGGAAACACCATATATTTT	CSARDRWGSGNTIYF
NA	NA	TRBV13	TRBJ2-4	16	TGTGCCCGCAGCTTAGGGGCAAGGGGCCCCGAAAACATTCAGTACTTC	CARSLGARGPENIQYF
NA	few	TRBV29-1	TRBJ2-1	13	TGCAGCGGGGTGGAGTTTCCCTACAATGAGCAGTTCTTC	CSGVEFPYNEQFF
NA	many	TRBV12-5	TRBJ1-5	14	TGTGCTAGTGGCTACGGACCGAGCAATCAGCCCCAGCATTTT	CASGYGPSNQPQHF
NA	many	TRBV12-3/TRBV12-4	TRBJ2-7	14	TGTGCCAGCAGTTGGGGACCGAGCCTCTACGAGCAGTACTTC	CASSWGPSLYEQYF
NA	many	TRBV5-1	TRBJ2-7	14	TGTGCCAGCAGCTTAGAACAGGGCACCTACGAGCAGTACTTC	CASSLEQGTYEQYF
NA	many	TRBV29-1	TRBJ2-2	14	TGCAGCGTTCTTGAACGGGACGGGACCGGGGAGCTGTTTTTT	CSVLERDGTGELFF
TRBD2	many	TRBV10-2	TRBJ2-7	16	TGCGCCAGCAGTGGAGGCTCCGGACTAGCGGGGTACGAGCAGTACTTC	CASSGGSGLAGYEQYF
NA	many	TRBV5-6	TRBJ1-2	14	TGTGCCAGCAGCTTGGCCAGGGATACTATGGGCTACACCTTC	CASSLARDTMGYTF
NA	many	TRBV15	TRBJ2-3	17	TGTGCCACCAGCAGGGAATCCCCCCGGGTTGCGGCAGATACGCAGTATTTT	CATSRESPRVAADTQYF
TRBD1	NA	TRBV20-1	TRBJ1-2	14	TGCAGTGCTGATGACAGGGAAGCTAACTATGGCTACACCTTC	CSADDREANYGYTF
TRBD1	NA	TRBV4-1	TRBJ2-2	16	TGCGCCAGCAGCCTTGCCGGGGACAGCAACACCGGGGAGCTGTTTTTT	CASSLAGDSNTGELFF
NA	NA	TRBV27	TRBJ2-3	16	TGTGCCAGCAGTGTCCTCTCGGCGTCTAGCACAGATACGCAGTATTTT	CASSVLSASSTDTQYF
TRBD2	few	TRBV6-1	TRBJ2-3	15	TGTGCCAGCAGTGCGACTAGCGGGTGGCCAGATACGCAGTATTTT	CASSATSGWPDTQYF
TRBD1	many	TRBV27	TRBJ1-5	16	TGTGCCAGCAGTCCAGAAGGGACAGGGGCGGATCAGCCCCAGCATTTT	CASSPEGTGADQPQHF
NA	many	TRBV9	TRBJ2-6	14	TGTGCCAGCAGCGGAGTAGCTGGGGCCAACGTCCTGACTTTC	CASSGVAGANVLTF
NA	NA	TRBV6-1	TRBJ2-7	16	TGTGCCAGCAGTGACAAGACAGGTCTGAGCTCCTACGCGCAGTACTTC	CASSDKTGLSSYAQYF
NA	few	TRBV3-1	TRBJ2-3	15	TGTGCCAGCAGCCAAGATTCAGGGATGGCAGATACGCAGTATTTT	CASSQDSGMADTQYF
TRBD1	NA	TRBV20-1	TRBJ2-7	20	TGCAGTGCTAGGGGTGCAGGAGAATACATAGGGACAGGGCTTCTTTACGAGCAGTACTTC	CSARGAGEYIGTGLLYEQYF
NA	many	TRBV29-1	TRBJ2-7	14	TGCAGCGTTGAAGATCGACAGAACTTCCGCGAGCAGTACTTC	CSVEDRQNFREQYF
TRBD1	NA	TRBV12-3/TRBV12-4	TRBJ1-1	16	TGTGCCAGCAGTTACCCACCGGGACAGGTATACACTGAAGCTTTCTTT	CASSYPPGQVYTEAFF
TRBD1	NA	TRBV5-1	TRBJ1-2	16	TGCGCCAGCAGCTCCCCACTGACAGGGGAAAACTATGGCTGCACCTTC	CASSSPLTGENYGCTF